The clone carrying this TCR beta chain was recorded only once. This sample was taken from a study of blood T cell repertoires in COVID-19. Study details: Specimens from acute and convalescent COVID-19 originated in the United States, Italy and Spain. Sources were T cells, B-cell-depleted T cells, or PBMCs; the material itself was cDNA or gDNA.

As handled by the study authors: For nucleated cells, counts were estimated from reference gene primer amplification. TCRdb keeps only in-frame clones here, not all; method: immunoSEQ multiplex PCR. The DNA gave D and trimming, while V, J and clone size come from that table. The table records approximately 310,000 clones, about nine tenths of them present only once. CDR1 GTSNPN and CDR2 SVGIG come from the germline V gene (reference sequence). V was trimmed by 1 base and J by 6 bases, leaving 19 bases between them. CDR3 length: 17 residues. The sample was peripheral blood. This receptor was obtained from a man aged 50 to 59 with active or convalescent COVID-19. V is TRBV30 and J is TRBJ1-6, with D tentatively TRBD1 (6 bases). CDR3 DNA: TGTGCCTGGAGTGGGGGCCAGGGGTTACTTATTAATTCACCCCTCCACTTT. Its protein is CAWSGGQGLLINSPLHF.